The source of this TCR beta chain is a study of Ad26.COV2.S vaccination and SARS-CoV-2 variants (dated by TCRdb to the early 2020s). Study-wide context: Vaccine-arm donors were drawn from COV1001, a multicentre, randomized, double-blind, placebo-controlled phase I-IIa trial of Ad26.COV2.S in healthy adults. Participants in the trial were split at random into five groups of five each, receiving low-dose or high-dose Ad26.COV2.S once or twice, or else placebo on both occasions. Blinding of investigators to trial group allocation was maintained during experiments and outcome assessment. Ad26.COV2.S was administered intramuscularly at a dose of 5x10^10 or 1x10^11 viral particles, either as one shot or as two shots given 56 days apart. A total of 32 samples were included in the TCR-sequenced set, comprising 19 Ad26.COV2.S vaccine recipients, 5 placebo recipients and 8 SARS-CoV-2 convalescent individuals. Sequencing of the TCRbeta repertoire served to evaluate the specificity and breadth of SARS-CoV-2-reactive T cell receptors following Ad26.COV2.S vaccination. The investigation overall reported the following: After vaccination, spike-specific CD8+ and CD4+ T cell responses were reported to show substantial breadth. Higher spike-specific TCR breadth was observed in Ad26.COV2.S recipients than in placebo recipients (P = 0.0014). Vaccine and placebo recipients had comparable non-spike TCR breadth, which fits with the vaccine containing only spike. It was noted by the authors that total T cell responses may have been underestimated by the TCR breadth and depth analyses. The study was not powered for comparison of responses between vaccine doses or regimens.

According to the study, the label for this sample's treatment or condition signals: some 20 received Ad26.COV2.S at low or high dose, single or two shots; roughly five received placebo; per-sample allocation not given. For vaccine and placebo recipients, repertoires were sequenced using samples collected on day 63 after the first injection. Cohort 1b enrolled about two dozen adults aged 18-55 years at a single site in Boston, USA, between 29 July and 7 August 2020. Ad26.COV2.S was a replication-incompetent adenovirus type 26 vector expressing a prefusion-stabilized SARS-CoV-2 spike protein from the original Wuhan strain. The immunoSEQ Assay was the method used to sequence TCRbeta CDR3 regions. After extraction, genomic DNA underwent amplification by bias-controlled multiplex PCR, followed by high-throughput sequencing. On the study's bioinformatics: To quantify the absolute abundance of each unique TCRbeta CDR3 region, sequences were collapsed and filtered. T cell fraction was estimated by normalizing TCRbeta template counts to usable DNA, with usable DNA measured through amplification of reference genes found in all nucleated cells. Repertoire TCRs were annotated as SARS-CoV-2-specific when V gene, CDR3 amino acid sequence and J gene were exactly matched to a known reactive TCR set. The reference SARS-CoV-2 TCR set was derived from MIRA and filtered for enrichment in COVID-19-positive ImmuneCODE repertoires, a step that removed public or cross-reactive TCRs. Based on the MIRA antigens, annotated TCRs were further analysed at the level of specific ORF or position within ORF. Breadth was defined as the number of annotated unique rearrangements divided by the total number of unique productive rearrangements, and depth was defined as the summed frequency of the annotated unique rearrangements. TCR breadth was compared between groups using two-sided Wilcoxon rank-sum tests. TCRdb carries this immuneACCESS record with in-frame sequences only. Its versions omit some clonotypes, under half of them owing to an unresolved V gene in the studies checked, with the rest unexplained. From that table come the V and J calls and clone size; the DNA was used to work out D and trimming. The sample profile shows about 350,000 clones; less than 90% of them were found once. Around 10% of the sample rests with the top ten.

This clone was recorded many times. Its recognized antigen is unknown. No much larger clone exists at a distance of one base, and base qualities are not known. V is clipped by 1 base and J by 2 bases, and the sequence between their germline boundaries is 6 bases long. For CDR1 and CDR2, the germline V gene (reference sequence) lists GTSNPN and SVGIG. The CDR3 sequence holds 14 residues, the cysteine and phenylalanine included. The retained sequence is limited to the CDR3, 42 bases, with the frame set at the first base. The chain joins TRBV30 to TRBJ1-6; the D gene cannot be named for sure. This TCR came from a person aged 18-60 years who received the Ad26.COV2.S COVID-19 vaccine or a placebo. Source: peripheral blood, taken in a trial of Ad26.COV2.S vaccine versus placebo. The CDR3 here reads CAWSDTAYNSPLHF. The nucleotide sequence reads as follows: TGTGCCTGGAGTGACACAGCCTATAATTCACCCCTCCACTTT.